These 6 T cell receptor beta chains share one sample of origin, sequenced in a study of T cells after yellow fever vaccination. TCRdb redid the calling of the 5' RACE reads with MiXCR, one entry per CDR3 protein. Of about 350,000 distinct CDR3 sequences in the sample, roughly 12% were seen once. Sequences were derived from PBMCs, sampled on the day of the first yellow fever vaccination. The source is a young man who received the YFV17D yellow fever vaccine.

The chain couples TRBV28 to TRBJ2-4, with D possibly being TRBD2 (7 bases). V was cut by 6 bases and J by 1 base, with 13 bases left in between. The V gene's germline CDR1 is MDHEN and CDR2 SYDVKM. The CDR3 covers 15 residues. The CDR3 here is CASSSRGAAKNIQYF. The CDR3 bases are TGTGCCAGCAGCTCCCGGGGGGCGGCCAAAAACATTCAGTACTTC.

The chain uses TRBV24-1 and TRBJ2-1, with 7 bases that match TRBD1. After removal of 7 bases from V and 7 bases from J, the junction contained 12 bases not matched to a gene. CDR3 size: 15 residues. Germline assignment: CDR1 KGHDR and CDR2 SFDVKD. This CDR3 reads CATRFCKGATNEQFF. CDR3 in DNA: TGTGCCACCAGATTTTGTAAGGGGGCAACTAATGAGCAGTTCTTC.

This clonotype has more than one count but fewer than ten. The rearrangement links TRBV21-1 to TRBJ2-7. TRBV21-1 is an annotated pseudogene. This CDR3 has 14 amino acids. CDR3 sequence reads: CASSNLNSRYEQYV. DNA for the CDR3: TGTGCCAGCAGCAATTTAAACAGCCGCTACGAGCAGTACGTC.

The chain links TRBV20-1 to TRBJ1-2; D gene ambiguous. The V and J ends lost 0 bases and 8 bases respectively, with 10 bases between them. Germline CDR1 and CDR2: DFQATT and SNEGSKA (reference sequence). The CDR3 sequence is 12 residues long. This chain's CDR3 is CSARDMLVGYTF. CDR3 DNA sequence: TGCAGTGCTAGAGATATGCTGGTAGGCTACACCTTC.

In this sample, this clonotype turned up many times. Germline is not matched at one junction end, which may reflect a read error. The chain joins TRBV7-7 to TRBJ2-3; TRBD1 might be the D (6 bases). The CDR3 loop spans 14 amino acids. Looked up from germline, CDR1 is SSHAT and CDR2 is FNYEAQ (reference sequence). CDR3 loop: CASSLGGITDTQYF. In DNA, the CDR3 is TGCGCCAGCAGCTTAGGGGGTATCACAGATACGCAGTATTTT. Using reference TRBV7-7 and TRBJ2-3 for the parts outside the CDR3, the full variable domain is GAGVSQSPRYKVTKRGQDVTLRCDPISSHATLYWYQQALGQGPEFLTYFNYEAQPDKSGLPSDRFSAERPEGSISTLTIQRTEQRDSAMYRCASSLGGITDTQYFGPGTRLTVL.

The V gene is TRBV15, the J gene TRBJ2-4, with 8 bases matching TRBD1. Germline V gives CDR1 LNHNV, CDR2 YYDKDF (reference sequence). V dropped 7 bases and J dropped 3; count of bases not matched to a gene: 11. The CDR3 length is 16 residues. CDR3 loop: CATTMAQGVLKNIQYF. CDR3 nucleotide sequence: TGTGCCACCACCATGGCACAGGGGGTCCTCAAAAACATTCAGTACTTC.